Following are 18 T cell receptor beta chains from one sample sequenced in a study of metastatic and nonmetastatic thyroid tumors. Every patient was untreated before thyroid surgery. TCRdb reanalyzed the PCR reads via MiXCR. The repertoire holds 10,000 to 15,000 clones, with around a quarter as singletons. The sample consisted of tumor tissue. The receptor source for this set is a female donor with papillary thyroid cancer or a benign thyroid nodule (not recorded which). Some clones in this sample may be carry-over from other donors' samples.

This clone was recorded many times. This chain connects TRBV9 to TRBJ1-4; D not certain. The CDR3 consists of 13 residues. Germline CDR1 and CDR2: SGDLS and YYNGEE. The V end was cut by 0 bases, the J end by 8 bases, with 8 bases between. Written as DNA, the CDR3 is TGTGCCAGCAGCGTAGCTACGGGGGAAAAACTGTTTTTT. It encodes CASSVATGEKLFF.

This clone has ten or more counts. CDR3 sequence: CASKTLTGRETQYF. DNA of the CDR3: TGTGCCAGCAAGACTTTGACAGGGAGAGAGACCCAGTACTTC. The chain employs TRBV2 and TRBJ2-5; 7 positions match TRBD1. The V segment lost 7 bases and the J segment 4 bases; nucleotides outside the gene matches: 9. Germline CDR1 reads SNHLY; CDR2 reads FYNNEI. The CDR3 runs 14 residues.

This clone is labeled as medium-sized (0.01 to 0.1%). The gene calls are TRBV6-5 and TRBJ2-5; 7 bases are a match to TRBD1. This CDR3 region has 14 residues. Unmatched junction bases numbered 4, after V lost 2 bases and J lost 4 bases. CDR1 and CDR2 (germline): MNHEY, SVGAGI. The CDR3 region is CASSYDRVGETQYF. The CDR3 DNA sequence: TGTGCCAGCAGTTACGACAGGGTGGGAGAGACCCAGTACTTC.

The chain uses TRBV7-1 and TRBJ2-7; D is possibly TRBD2 (10 bases). TRBV7-1 is reported as an ORF; its role is uncertain. The CDR3 extends over 20 amino acids. V lost 3 bases and J 2 bases, leaving 29 bases between the germline ends. CDR3 in DNA: TGTGCCAGCAGCTCGGGACAGGGCTTGTGGTCTAGCGGGGGCCCCTACGAGCAGTACTTC. This sequence encodes CASSSGQGLWSSGGPYEQYF.

This clone rates as medium-sized. The chain uses TRBV11-2 and TRBJ2-7, with a possible D match to TRBD1 (5 bases). CDR3 length: 13 amino acids. Looked up from germline, CDR1 is SGHAT and CDR2 is FQNNGV. Trimming left V 3 bases short and J 1 base short, with 7 bases between. This chain's CDR3 is CASSFSGSYEQYV. Here the CDR3 DNA reads TGTGCCAGCAGCTTCTCAGGGTCCTACGAGCAGTACGTC.

This clone was counted at least ten times. Since a much larger clone is just one base distant, this may be a read error. The identical CDR3 is also encoded by other nucleotide sequences in the sample. The chain recombines TRBV28 with TRBJ1-1; D remains unclear. Per germline, CDR1 MDHEN and CDR2 SYDVKM. This CDR3 has 13 residues. CDR3 loop: CASSLRPAGEAFF. Here the CDR3 DNA reads TGTGCCAGCAGTTTACGACCCGCAGGTGAAGCCTTCTTT. Drawing the rest from reference TRBV28 and TRBJ1-1, the complete variable domain is DVKVTQSSRYLVKRTGEKVFLECVQDMDHENMFWYRQDPGLGLRLIYFSYDVKMKEKGDIPEGYSVSREKKERFSLILESASTNQTSMYLCASSLRPAGEAFFGQGTRLTVV.

This clone was seen ten or more times. The gene calls are TRBV7-9 and TRBJ2-7, with 9 positions matching TRBD2. Germline V gene lookup returns CDR1 SEHNR and CDR2 FQNEAQ (reference sequence). The CDR3 sequence is 15 residues long. After removal of 3 bases from V and 1 base from J, the junction contained 4 bases not matched to a gene. CDR3 sequence reads: CASSLRAGGSYEQYF. For the CDR3, the DNA is TGTGCCAGCAGCTTGCGAGCGGGAGGATCCTACGAGCAGTACTTC.

This clone has at least ten counts. The chain has TRBV30 and TRBJ1-1, with no clear D. V dropped 3 bases and J dropped 5 bases, with 13 bases sitting between them. From germline, CDR1 is GTSNPN and CDR2 SVGIG (reference sequence). CDR3 length equals 13 residues. CDR3: CAWREKGRTEAFF. CDR3 nucleotide sequence: TGTGCCTGGAGGGAGAAGGGTCGGACTGAAGCTTTCTTT.

This clone has a count of ten or more. J is TRBJ2-5 and V is TRBV7-9; 9 nucleotides align to TRBD2. Germline trimming cut 3 bases from V and 5 bases from J; bases unmatched to any gene: 4. The CDR3 runs to 14 residues. Looked up from germline, CDR1 is SEHNR and CDR2 is FQNEAQ (reference sequence). This chain's CDR3 is CASSFAGGGETQYF. The CDR3 region has the DNA TGTGCCAGCAGCTTCGCGGGAGGGGGCGAGACCCAGTACTTC. The full variable domain, its missing parts supplied by reference TRBV7-9 and TRBJ2-5, is DTGVSQNPRHKITKRGQNVTFRCDPISEHNRLYWYRQTLGQGPEFLTYFQNEAQLEKSRLLSDRFSAERPKGSFSTLEIQRTEQGDSAMYLCASSFAGGGETQYFGPGTRLLVL.

The chain links TRBV6-1 to TRBJ1-2; weak D call: TRBD1 (5 bases). The germline V and J ends were trimmed by 5 bases and 4 bases, with 17 bases remaining between them. The CDR3 is made up of 15 amino acids. Germline V gene data show CDR1 as MNHNS and CDR2 as SASEGT. The CDR3 loop reads CASSIARDGPYGYTF. In nucleotides, the CDR3 is TGTGCCAGCAGTATCGCGCGGGACGGGCCCTATGGCTACACCTTC.

This chain uses TRBV30 with TRBJ2-7; no clear D. CDR1 and CDR2 (germline): GTSNPN, SVGIG (reference sequence). The CDR3 length is 12 residues. Trimming took off 2 bases at V and 5 bases at J, with 10 bases between the two ends. The CDR3 sequence is CAWSSGFNEQYF. The CDR3 DNA sequence: TGTGCCTGGAGTTCTGGGTTCAACGAGCAGTACTTC.

This clone was found many times. V is TRBV19 and J is TRBJ2-2; D gene uncertain. CDR3 size: 12 residues. Germline V CDR1 and CDR2: LNHDA, SQIVND (reference sequence). V lost 3 bases to trimming and J lost 7 bases, with 6 bases between them. CDR3 amino acids: CASSIGYGELFF. Written as DNA, the CDR3 is TGTGCCAGTAGTATCGGCTACGGGGAGCTGTTTTTT.

A few counts support this clone. This rearrangement joins TRBV6-4 to TRBJ2-2; D unresolved. Trimming pared 0 bases from V and 2 bases from J, leaving 16 bases between. CDR3 size: 18 residues. Germline lookup yields CDR1 MRHNA and CDR2 SNTAGT. CDR3 region: CASSDSAQRIGNTGELFF. In DNA, the CDR3 is TGTGCCAGCAGTGACTCGGCCCAACGGATAGGTAACACCGGGGAGCTGTTTTTT.

A few counts support this clone. This chain links TRBV30 with TRBJ2-7, with D tentatively TRBD1 (5 bases). The V gene's germline CDR1 is GTSNPN and CDR2 SVGIG (reference sequence). The CDR3 has 13 residues. Trimming stripped 6 bases from V and 3 bases from J, with 15 bases between. For the CDR3, the DNA is TGTGCCTGTAAGGGGTTCAGGAGCTACGAGCAGTACTTC. This encodes CACKGFRSYEQYF.

This clone rates as medium-sized (0.01 to 0.1%). The genes are TRBV15 and TRBJ2-3; D might be TRBD1 (5 bases). The germline V gene has CDR1 LNHNV and CDR2 YYDKDF (reference sequence). V lost 0 bases to trimming and J lost 3 bases, with 10 bases between them. The CDR3 is 15 residues long. The CDR3 nucleotides read TGTGCCACCAGCAGAGAGGCGGCAGGGACAGATACGCAGTATTTT. Its translation: CATSREAAGTDTQYF. Full variable domain (missing parts from reference TRBV15 and TRBJ2-3): DAMVIQNPRYQVTQFGKPVTLSCSQTLNHNVMYWYQQKSSQAPKLLFHYYDKDFNNEADTPDNFQSRRPNTSFCFLDIRSPGLGDTAMYLCATSREAAGTDTQYFGPGTRLTVL.

The CDR3 DNA sequence: TGCAGTGCTAGAGATCGAAGGTGGACCGGACAGGTGGGTATGTGGAATTCACCCCTCCACTTT. Its translation is CSARDRRWTGQVGMWNSPLHF. The chain links TRBV20-1 to TRBJ1-6; 7 bases fit TRBD1. V trimming: 0 bases; J trimming: 7 bases; junction bases outside the gene matches: 24. CDR1 and CDR2 (germline): DFQATT, SNEGSKA (reference sequence). This CDR3 spans 21 amino acids.

This clone has ten or more counts. J is TRBJ2-1 and V is TRBV6-4; 7 bases align to TRBD2. V trimming: 8 bases; J trimming: 1 base; junction bases outside the gene matches: 14. Per the germline V gene, CDR1 is MRHNA and CDR2 is SNTAGT. CDR3 length: 17 residues. CDR3 DNA sequence: TGTGCCAGCGGTCCCTGGGGGGGGATACCTTCCTACAATGAGCAGTTCTTC. Encoded protein: CASGPWGGIPSYNEQFF.

This clone has a count of ten or more. CDR3 sequence: CASSVEGVRGTDTQYF. CDR3 coding DNA: TGTGCCAGCAGCGTTGAGGGGGTGCGGGGCACAGATACGCAGTATTTT. This chain connects TRBV9 to TRBJ2-3, with TRBD1 as a possible D gene (6 bases). V lost 2 bases to trimming and J lost 1 base, with 14 bases between them. Germline loops: CDR1 SGDLS, CDR2 YYNGEE. The CDR3 spans 16 residues.